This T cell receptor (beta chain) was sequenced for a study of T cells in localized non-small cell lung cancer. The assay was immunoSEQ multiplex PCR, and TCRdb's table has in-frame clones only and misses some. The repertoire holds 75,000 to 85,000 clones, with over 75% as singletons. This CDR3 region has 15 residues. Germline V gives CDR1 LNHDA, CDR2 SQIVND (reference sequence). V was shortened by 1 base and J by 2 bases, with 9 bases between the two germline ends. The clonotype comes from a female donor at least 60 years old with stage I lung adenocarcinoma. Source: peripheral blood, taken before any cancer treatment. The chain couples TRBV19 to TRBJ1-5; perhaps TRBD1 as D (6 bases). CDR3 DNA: TGTGCCAGTAGTATAGGACAGGTTGGCAATCAGCCCCAGCATTTT. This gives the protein CASSIGQVGNQPQHF.